This TCR beta chain was sequenced for a study of blood T cell repertoires in COVID-19. For the study at large: Samples taken during acute and convalescent COVID-19 were collected in the United States, Italy and Spain. PBMCs, B-cell-depleted T cells, or T cells were the source of the cDNA or gDNA that made up the material.

The CDR3 has 15 residues. V lost 0 bases, J lost 4 bases, and 4 bases stayed unmatched. Germline CDR1 reads MGHRA; CDR2 reads YSYEKL. Original analysis: Researchers report that nucleated cell counts were estimated from reference gene primer amplification. The method was immunoSEQ multiplex PCR; TCRdb's version includes in-frame clones alone and lacks a portion of them. The D gene and trimming were derived from the DNA, and the V and J assignments and clone size from that table. This sample carries roughly 80,000 clones, 83% of them seen once, and the ten largest clones take about 29%. This chain joins TRBV4-1 and TRBJ2-5, with 8 bases identical to TRBD1. The receptor comes from an elderly woman with acute or convalescent COVID-19. The sample comprised peripheral blood. CDR3 sequence (DNA): TGCGCCAGCAGCCAAGAGGACAGGGTCCCAGAGACCCAGTACTTC. Protein sequence: CASSQEDRVPETQYF.